A selection of T cell receptor beta chains follows, all from one sample in a study of blood T cell repertoires in COVID-19. TCRdb's copy holds only in-frame clones and misses some; the assay was immunoSEQ multiplex PCR. The sample consists of tens of thousands of clones, 89% of them appearing once. The sequencing sample was made of peripheral blood. All receptors come from a human donor in a cohort sampled during active COVID-19. Each CDR3 is given with its conserved first and last residue. The D gene is left open where the match is weak. Clone size is shown for a subset of rows, as once, few, many or a class of expanded clone.

clone size,CDR3 length,J gene,V gene,D gene,CDR3 DNA,CDR3 protein
.,15,TRBJ2-1,TRBV10-3,TRBD2,TGTGCCATCAGTTCTAGCGGGAGCTCCTACAATGAGCAGTTCTTC,CAISSSGSSYNEQFF
.,12,TRBJ1-2,TRBV30,.,TGTGCCTGGAGTAAGAACAGTTATGGCTACACCTTC,CAWSKNSYGYTF
.,16,TRBJ1-4,TRBV9,.,TGTGCCAGCAGCGCCGGGACATCAAACCTTGGTGAAAAACTGTTTTTT,CASSAGTSNLGEKLFF
.,14,TRBJ1-4,TRBV6-2/TRBV6-3,TRBD1,TGTGCCAGCAGTCCGGGACAGGGAAACGAAAAACTGTTTTTT,CASSPGQGNEKLFF
.,13,TRBJ1-2,TRBV5-4,TRBD1,TGTGCCAGCAGCCTCCCGACAGGGGATGGCTACACCTTC,CASSLPTGDGYTF
.,11,TRBJ2-1,TRBV20-1,.,TGCAGTGTCACGCGGGACGGTGAGCAGTTCTTC,CSVTRDGEQFF
.,16,TRBJ1-2,TRBV11-2,.,TGTGCCAGCAGCTTAGGGGGGGTCGGAGGGAAGTATGGCTACACCTTC,CASSLGGVGGKYGYTF
once,14,TRBJ2-1,TRBV7-2,.,TGTGCCAGCAGCTACCTCGGACTTCTTAATGAGCAGTTCTTC,CASSYLGLLNEQFF
.,15,TRBJ2-2,TRBV24-1,TRBD1,TGTGCCACCAGTGAGCCGACAGGGTCCACCGGGGAGCTGTTTTTT,CATSEPTGSTGELFF
.,14,TRBJ1-6,TRBV7-9,.,TGTGCCAGCAGCCCCGTGCGCCCTAGTTCACCCCTCCACTTT,CASSPVRPSSPLHF
.,14,TRBJ2-7,TRBV5-6,.,TGTGCCAGCAGCCCGTTGAGGGGACACTACGAGCAGTACTTC,CASSPLRGHYEQYF
.,13,TRBJ1-5,TRBV30,.,TGTGCCTGGAGTTTACAGGAAGATCAGCCCCAGCATTTT,CAWSLQEDQPQHF
.,15,TRBJ2-1,TRBV27,.,TGTGCCAGCAGTTTAACCGGGAGCTCCTACAATGAGCAGTTCTTC,CASSLTGSSYNEQFF
.,17,TRBJ2-1,TRBV6-2/TRBV6-3,TRBD2,TGTGCCAGCAGTTACTCGACTAGCGGGAGTATTTACAATGAGCAGTTCTTC,CASSYSTSGSIYNEQFF
.,15,TRBJ2-5,TRBV9,.,TGTGCCAGCAGCGTAGGTCTCGGGAGTGGGGAGACCCAGTACTTC,CASSVGLGSGETQYF
few,13,TRBJ1-1,TRBV28,.,TGTGCCAGCAGGGAGAGGGCAGGGGCTGAAGCTTTCTTT,CASRERAGAEAFF
.,13,TRBJ1-1,TRBV12-3/TRBV12-4,TRBD1,TGTGCCAGCAGTAGGACAGGGCTGACTGAAGCTTTCTTT,CASSRTGLTEAFF
once,15,TRBJ2-1,TRBV5-1,.,TGCGCCAGCAGCTTGAGGCAGGTCGTTAGCAATGAGCAGTTCTTC,CASSLRQVVSNEQFF
.,13,TRBJ1-3,TRBV2,.,TGTGCCACAAGCGGGGGGGCTGGAAACACCATATATTTT,CATSGGAGNTIYF
.,17,TRBJ2-1,TRBV6-2/TRBV6-3,.,TGTGCCAGCAGTTACTCGATCAAACACGGGACCTACAATGAGCAGTTCTTC,CASSYSIKHGTYNEQFF
.,14,TRBJ2-7,TRBV11-1,TRBD2,TGTGCCAGCAGTCGGACTAGTTTAACCTACGAGCAGTACTTC,CASSRTSLTYEQYF
.,16,TRBJ2-3,TRBV2,TRBD2,TGTGCCAGCAGTGAAGTGCGGGAGGGCCGCACAGATACGCAGTATTTT,CASSEVREGRTDTQYF
.,15,TRBJ2-4,TRBV6-5,.,TGTGCCAGCGGCTCAGGGGTCATCGGCAAAAACATTCAGTACTTC,CASGSGVIGKNIQYF
few,15,TRBJ2-1,TRBV5-4,.,TGTGCCAGCAGCCCGAGACAATCGGGGATCTATGAGCAGTTCTTC,CASSPRQSGIYEQFF
.,11,TRBJ2-7,TRBV28,TRBD1,TGTGCCAGCGAACAGGGGTACGAGCAGTACTTC,CASEQGYEQYF
.,14,TRBJ1-1,TRBV30,TRBD1,TGTGCCTGGAGTAGACAGGGGATGGACACTGAAGCTTTCTTT,CAWSRQGMDTEAFF
.,15,TRBJ2-1,TRBV27,TRBD2,TGTGCCAGCAGTTTAGGAGCGGGAGCTGGGGGGGAGCAGTTCTTC,CASSLGAGAGGEQFF
.,14,TRBJ1-2,TRBV4-2,.,TGTGCCAGCAGCCAAGAATCAGGGGTAAACGGCTACACCTTC,CASSQESGVNGYTF
.,15,TRBJ2-7,TRBV28,.,TGTGCCAGCCGAAAAACGACAGGTTCTTCGTACGAGCAGTACTTC,CASRKTTGSSYEQYF
once,14,TRBJ2-3,TRBV6-5,.,TGTGCCAGCAGTCACCCGGCCAGCGCAGATACGCAGTATTTT,CASSHPASADTQYF
.,14,TRBJ1-1,TRBV5-6,TRBD1,TGTGCCAGCAGCTTAACAGGGGGGAGGACTGAAGCTTTCTTT,CASSLTGGRTEAFF
few,14,TRBJ2-7,TRBV4-1,TRBD2,TGCGCCAGCAGCCAACAGGGACTAGCGGGCGAGCAGTACTTC,CASSQQGLAGEQYF
once,14,TRBJ1-4,TRBV30,.,TGTGCCTGGAGGCTAGACGGTCGGTTCGGGAAACTGTTTTTT,CAWRLDGRFGKLFF
.,15,TRBJ1-6,TRBV2,TRBD1,TGTGCCAGCAGGCTGCTTGGACAGGAAAATTCACCCCTCCACTTT,CASRLLGQENSPLHF
.,17,TRBJ2-1,TRBV19,TRBD2,TGTGCCAGTAGTATTTACCCCCTAGCGGGAGGTCGAAATGAGCAGTTCTTC,CASSIYPLAGGRNEQFF
.,13,TRBJ2-5,TRBV7-9,.,TGTGCCAGCAGCTTAGCCCCATCAGAGACCCAGTACTTC,CASSLAPSETQYF
.,13,TRBJ2-2,TRBV9,.,TGTGCCAGCAAACAGTCGAACACCGGGGAGCTGTTTTTT,CASKQSNTGELFF
few,16,TRBJ2-5,TRBV9,TRBD2,TGTGCCAGCAGCGTAGAGGGTAGCGGGAGGTCAGAGACCCAGTACTTC,CASSVEGSGRSETQYF
.,16,TRBJ2-1,TRBV18,.,TGTGCCAGCTCACGAAACTCCCAGGGCACATACAATGAGCAGTTCTTC,CASSRNSQGTYNEQFF
.,17,TRBJ2-1,TRBV18,TRBD2,TGTGCCAGCTCACCCCCAGGGCTAGCGGGAGGGCCTGGAGAGCAGTTCTTC,CASSPPGLAGGPGEQFF
.,16,TRBJ1-3,TRBV28,.,TGTGCCAGCAGTTCTGAACAGGGACCCTCTGGAAACACCATATATTTT,CASSSEQGPSGNTIYF
.,12,TRBJ2-5,TRBV19,.,TGTGCCAGTAGTACCCCGGTCGGGGCCCAGTACTTC,CASSTPVGAQYF
once,15,TRBJ1-2,TRBV5-1,.,TGCGCCAGCAGCTTAGGCGCGGGGGAAAGCTATGGCTACACCTTC,CASSLGAGESYGYTF
.,15,TRBJ2-7,TRBV5-1,TRBD1,TGCGCCAGCAGCTTTTCAGGGGACAGTCTAAACGAGCAGTACTTC,CASSFSGDSLNEQYF
.,14,TRBJ1-4,TRBV6-5,TRBD1,TGTGCCAGCAGCCGGCTACAGGGGAATGAAAAACTGTTTTTT,CASSRLQGNEKLFF